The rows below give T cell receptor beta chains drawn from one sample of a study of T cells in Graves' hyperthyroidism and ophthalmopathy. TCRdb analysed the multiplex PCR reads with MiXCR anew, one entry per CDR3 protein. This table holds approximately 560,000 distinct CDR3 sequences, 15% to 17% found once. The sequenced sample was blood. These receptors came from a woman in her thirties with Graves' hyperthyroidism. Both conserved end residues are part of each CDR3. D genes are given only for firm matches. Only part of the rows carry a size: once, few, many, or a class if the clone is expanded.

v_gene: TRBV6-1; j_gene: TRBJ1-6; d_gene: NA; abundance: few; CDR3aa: CASSKRETSPLHF; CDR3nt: TGTGCCAGCAGCAAGCGAGAAACCTCACCCCTCCACTTT
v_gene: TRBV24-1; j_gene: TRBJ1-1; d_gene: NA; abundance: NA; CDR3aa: CATSDRKDTEAFF; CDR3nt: TGTGCCACCAGTGATCGGAAAGACACTGAAGCTTTCTTT
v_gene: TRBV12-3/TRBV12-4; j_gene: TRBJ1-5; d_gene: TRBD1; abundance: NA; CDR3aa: CASSLAGTGGLLAQHF; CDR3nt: TGTGCCAGCAGTTTGGCCGGGACAGGGGGGCTTTTGGCCCAGCATTTT
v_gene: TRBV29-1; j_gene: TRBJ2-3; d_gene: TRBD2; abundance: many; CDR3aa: CSAGPDPLAGGPADTQYF; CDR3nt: TGCAGCGCTGGCCCAGACCCCCTAGCGGGAGGGCCGGCAGATACGCAGTATTTT
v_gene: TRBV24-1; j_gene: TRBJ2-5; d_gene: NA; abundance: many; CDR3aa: CATSSRTDQETQYF; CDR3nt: TGTGCCACCAGTTCCCGGACAGATCAAGAGACCCAGTACTTC
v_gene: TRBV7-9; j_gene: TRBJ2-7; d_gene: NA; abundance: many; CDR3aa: CASSFSTNPTQQYF; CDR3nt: TGTGCCAGCAGCTTTAGCACCAACCCTACGCAGCAGTACTTC
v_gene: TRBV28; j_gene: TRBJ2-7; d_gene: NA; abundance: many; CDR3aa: CASSSSGAELVYEQYF; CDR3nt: TGTGCCAGCAGTTCGTCTGGGGCGGAACTAGTCTACGAGCAGTACTTC
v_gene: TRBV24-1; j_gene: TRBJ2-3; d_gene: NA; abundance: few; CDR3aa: CATSDLVSTDTQYF; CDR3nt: TGTGCCACCAGTGATTTGGTTAGCACAGATACGCAGTATTTT
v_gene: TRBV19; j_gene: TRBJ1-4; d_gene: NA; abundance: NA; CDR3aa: CASSITGRPAEKLFF; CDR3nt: TGTGCCAGTAGTATAACAGGGAGGCCCGCGGAAAAACTGTTTTTT
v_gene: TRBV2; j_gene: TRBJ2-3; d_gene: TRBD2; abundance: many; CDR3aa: CASSDQRDPDTQYF; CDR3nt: TGTGCCAGCAGTGACCAGCGGGATCCAGATACGCAGTATTTT
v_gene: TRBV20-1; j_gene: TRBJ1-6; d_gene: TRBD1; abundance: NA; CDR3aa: CSAGREGTANNSPLHF; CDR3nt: TGCAGTGCTGGTAGGGAAGGGACAGCAAATAATTCACCCCTCCACTTT
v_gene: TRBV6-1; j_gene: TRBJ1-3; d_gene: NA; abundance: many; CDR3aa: CASIRTDSGNTIYF; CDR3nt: TGTGCCAGCATTCGCACTGACTCTGGAAACACCATATATTTT
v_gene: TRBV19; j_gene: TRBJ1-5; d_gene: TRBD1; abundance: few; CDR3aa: CASKTDPDRGNQPQHF; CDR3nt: TGTGCCAGCAAAACTGACCCGGACAGGGGCAATCAGCCCCAGCATTTT
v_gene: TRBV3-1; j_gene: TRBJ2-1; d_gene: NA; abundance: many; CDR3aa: CASSQAGNEQFF; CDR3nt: TGTGCCAGCAGCCAAGCCGGGAATGAGCAGTTCTTC
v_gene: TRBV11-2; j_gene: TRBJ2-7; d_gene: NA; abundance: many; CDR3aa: CASTLTGAYEQYF; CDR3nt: TGTGCCAGCACCCTGACGGGAGCCTACGAGCAGTACTTC
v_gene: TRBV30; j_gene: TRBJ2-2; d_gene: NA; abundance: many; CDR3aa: CAWSKHQGFGELFF; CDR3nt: TGTGCCTGGAGTAAACATCAGGGTTTCGGGGAGCTGTTTTTT
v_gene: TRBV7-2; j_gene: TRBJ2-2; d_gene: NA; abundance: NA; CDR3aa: CASSQGLSGELFF; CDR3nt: TGTGCCAGCAGCCAGGGGTTGTCCGGGGAGCTGTTTTTT
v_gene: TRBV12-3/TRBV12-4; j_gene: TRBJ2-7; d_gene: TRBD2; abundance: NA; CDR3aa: CASSFGLAEESPYEQYF; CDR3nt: TGTGCCAGCAGTTTTGGACTAGCGGAAGAGTCCCCCTACGAGCAGTACTTC
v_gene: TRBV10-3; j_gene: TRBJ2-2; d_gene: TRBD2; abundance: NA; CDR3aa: CAISPNSGGNTGELFF; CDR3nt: TGTGCCATCAGCCCGAATAGCGGGGGCAACACCGGGGAGCTGTTTTTT
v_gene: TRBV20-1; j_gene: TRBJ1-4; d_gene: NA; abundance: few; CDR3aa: CSARGVRGSEEKLFF; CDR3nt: TGCAGTGCTAGGGGGGTCAGGGGAAGTGAGGAAAAACTGTTTTTT
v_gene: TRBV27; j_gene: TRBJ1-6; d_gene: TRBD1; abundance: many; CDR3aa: CASSAGQGVGSPLHF; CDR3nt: TGTGCCAGCAGTGCGGGACAGGGAGTCGGTTCACCCCTCCACTTT
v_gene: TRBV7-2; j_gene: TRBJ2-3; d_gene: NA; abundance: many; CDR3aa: CASSLAGGRGYADTQYF; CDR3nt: TGTGCCAGCAGCTTAGCCGGGGGGCGAGGGTATGCAGATACGCAGTATTTT
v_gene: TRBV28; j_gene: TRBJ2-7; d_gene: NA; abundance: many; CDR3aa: CASISGAAAVEQYF; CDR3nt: TGTGCCAGCATTTCCGGGGCAGCAGCGGTCGAGCAGTACTTC
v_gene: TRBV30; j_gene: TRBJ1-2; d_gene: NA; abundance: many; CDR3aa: CAGAGPGYGYTF; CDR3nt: TGTGCCGGCGCAGGGCCCGGCTATGGCTACACCTTC
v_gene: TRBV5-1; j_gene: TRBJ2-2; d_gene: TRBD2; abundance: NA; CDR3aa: CASSSTSGTTGELFF; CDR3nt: TGCGCCAGCAGTTCAACTAGCGGGACCACCGGGGAGCTGTTTTTT
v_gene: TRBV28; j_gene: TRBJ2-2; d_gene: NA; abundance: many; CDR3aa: CASPSANTGELFF; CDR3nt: TGTGCCAGCCCTAGCGCGAACACCGGGGAGCTGTTTTTT
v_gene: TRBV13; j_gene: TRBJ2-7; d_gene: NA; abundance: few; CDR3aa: CASSPPGFYEQYF; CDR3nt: TGTGCCAGCAGCCCCCCGGGGTTCTACGAGCAGTACTTC
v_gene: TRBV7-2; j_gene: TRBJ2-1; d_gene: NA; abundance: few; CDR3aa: CASSHRDTLTYNEQFF; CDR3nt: TGTGCCAGCAGCCATAGGGACACACTTACGTACAATGAGCAGTTCTTC
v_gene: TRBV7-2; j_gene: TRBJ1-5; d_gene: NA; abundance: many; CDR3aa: CASSLTNSQPQHF; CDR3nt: TGTGCCAGCAGCTTAACCAACAGTCAGCCCCAGCATTTT
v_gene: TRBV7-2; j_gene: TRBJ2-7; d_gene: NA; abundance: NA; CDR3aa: CASGSRSSYEQYF; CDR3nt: TGTGCCAGCGGGAGTCGGAGCTCCTACGAGCAGTACTTC
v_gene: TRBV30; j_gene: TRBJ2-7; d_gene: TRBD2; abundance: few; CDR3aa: CAWSPSVGRSYEQYF; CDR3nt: TGTGCCTGGAGCCCGTCAGTCGGGAGGTCCTACGAGCAGTACTTC
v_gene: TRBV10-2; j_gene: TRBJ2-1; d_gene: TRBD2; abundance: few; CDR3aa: CASSETSGSANEQFF; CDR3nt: TGCGCCAGCAGTGAGACTAGCGGGAGTGCGAATGAGCAGTTCTTC
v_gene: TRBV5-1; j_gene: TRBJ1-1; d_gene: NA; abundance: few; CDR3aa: CASSLGLGHQNTEAFF; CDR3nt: TGCGCCAGCAGCCTAGGGCTGGGACACCAGAACACTGAAGCTTTCTTT
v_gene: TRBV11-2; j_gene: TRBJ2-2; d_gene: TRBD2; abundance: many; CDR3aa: CASSGTSGRRGYGELFF; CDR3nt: TGTGCCAGCAGCGGGACTAGCGGGAGGCGGGGGTACGGGGAGCTGTTTTTT
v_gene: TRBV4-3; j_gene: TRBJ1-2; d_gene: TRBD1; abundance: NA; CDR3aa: CASSQAGQGNGYTF; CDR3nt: TGCGCCAGCAGCCAAGCGGGACAGGGTAACGGCTACACCTTC
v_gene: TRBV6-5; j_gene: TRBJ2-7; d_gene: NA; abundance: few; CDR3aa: CASSYATDSYEQYF; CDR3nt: TGTGCCAGCAGTTACGCGACTGACAGCTACGAGCAGTACTTC
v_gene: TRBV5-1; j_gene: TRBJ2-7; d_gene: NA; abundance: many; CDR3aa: CASSLTGLAPYEQYF; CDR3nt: TGCGCCAGCAGCTTGACGGGCCTGGCCCCCTACGAGCAGTACTTC
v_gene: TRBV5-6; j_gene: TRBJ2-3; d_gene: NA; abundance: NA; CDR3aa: CASSTSPDTQCF; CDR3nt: TGTGCCAGCAGCACCTCGCCAGATACGCAGTGTTTT
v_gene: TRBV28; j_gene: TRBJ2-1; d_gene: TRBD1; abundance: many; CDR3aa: CASIKTGILREQFF; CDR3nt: TGTGCCAGCATCAAGACAGGGATCCTTCGGGAGCAGTTCTTC
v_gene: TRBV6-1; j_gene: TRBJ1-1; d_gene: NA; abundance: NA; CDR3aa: CASSEANIQGHAFF; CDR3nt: TGTGCCAGCAGTGAAGCGAACATCCAGGGCCACGCTTTCTTT
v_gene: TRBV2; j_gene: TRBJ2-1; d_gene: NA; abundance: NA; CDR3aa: CASSPARALPDGYEQFF; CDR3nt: TGTGCCAGCAGTCCCGCCCGGGCACTCCCCGACGGGTATGAGCAGTTCTTC
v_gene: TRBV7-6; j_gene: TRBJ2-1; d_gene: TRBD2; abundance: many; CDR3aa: CASSLSPLQGGEKGKNEQFF; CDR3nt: TGTGCCAGCAGCTTAAGCCCGCTCCAGGGAGGGGAGAAGGGAAAGAATGAGCAGTTCTTC
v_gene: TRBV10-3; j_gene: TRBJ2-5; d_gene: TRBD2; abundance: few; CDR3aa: CAISEGAGRETQYF; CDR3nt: TGTGCCATCAGTGAGGGAGCGGGGAGGGAGACCCAGTACTTC
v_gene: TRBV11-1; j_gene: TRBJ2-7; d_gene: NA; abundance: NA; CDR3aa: CASSLVKHEQYF; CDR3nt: TGTGCCAGCAGCTTAGTCAAACACGAGCAGTACTTC
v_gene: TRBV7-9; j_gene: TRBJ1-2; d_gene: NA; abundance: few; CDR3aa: CASSYSEWAHSGYTF; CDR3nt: TGTGCCAGCAGCTACAGTGAGTGGGCGCACTCTGGCTACACCTTC
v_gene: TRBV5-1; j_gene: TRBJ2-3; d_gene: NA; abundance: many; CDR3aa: CASSLGATSTDTQYF; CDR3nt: TGCGCCAGCAGCTTGGGAGCTACTAGCACAGATACGCAGTATTTT
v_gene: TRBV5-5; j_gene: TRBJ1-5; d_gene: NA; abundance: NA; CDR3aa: CASSLNRDNQPQHF; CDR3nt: TGTGCCAGCAGCTTGAACAGGGACAATCAGCCCCAGCATTTT
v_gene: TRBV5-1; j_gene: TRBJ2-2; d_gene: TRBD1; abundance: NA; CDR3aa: CASRPGQGITGELFF; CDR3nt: TGCGCCAGCAGGCCGGGACAGGGGATTACCGGGGAGCTGTTTTTT
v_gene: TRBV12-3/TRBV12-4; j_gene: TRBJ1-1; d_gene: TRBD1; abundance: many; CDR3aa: CASSLVTGGGGTEAFF; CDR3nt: TGTGCCAGCAGTTTGGTTACAGGGGGCGGGGGCACTGAAGCTTTCTTT
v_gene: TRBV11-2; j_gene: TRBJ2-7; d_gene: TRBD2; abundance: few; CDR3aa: CASSGEREGVNEQYF; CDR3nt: TGTGCCAGCAGCGGGGAGCGGGAGGGCGTCAACGAGCAGTACTTC
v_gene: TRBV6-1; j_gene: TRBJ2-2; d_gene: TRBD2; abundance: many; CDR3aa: CASFEAGGVTGELFF; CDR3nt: TGTGCCAGCTTCGAGGCGGGAGGAGTCACCGGGGAGCTGTTTTTT
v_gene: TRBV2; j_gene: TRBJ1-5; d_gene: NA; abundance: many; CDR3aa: CASTGGGPNQPQHF; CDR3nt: TGTGCCAGCACCGGAGGGGGTCCCAATCAGCCCCAGCATTTT
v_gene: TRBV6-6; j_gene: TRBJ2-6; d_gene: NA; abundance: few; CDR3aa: CASRSNSGVSGANVLTF; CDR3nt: TGTGCCAGCAGGAGCAATTCAGGGGTCTCTGGGGCCAACGTCCTGACTTTC